The rows below give T cell receptor beta chains drawn from one sample of a study. TCRdb re-analysed the RT-PCR reads in MiXCR, keeping a single row per CDR3 protein. The data show about 700,000 distinct CDR3 sequences, with approximately 15% seen just once and 3.6% held by the top ten. The sample consisted of memory CD4+ T cells from blood. The receptors originated from a female donor in good health, serving as a healthy control. CDR3s include the opening cysteine and the closing phenylalanine or tryptophan. The order of the fields is D gene, J gene, clone size, V gene, CDR3 protein, CDR3 DNA. The D gene is left open where the match is weak. Clone size, where shown, is once, few, many, or a class for clones that have expanded.

d_call: TRBD2
j_call: TRBJ2-1
clone_size: few
v_call: TRBV20-1
cdr3_aa: CSLLTSGSPPYNEQFF
cdr3_nt: TGCAGTCTCCTGACCAGCGGGAGCCCCCCTTACAATGAGCAGTTCTTC

d_call: .
j_call: TRBJ2-1
clone_size: .
v_call: TRBV24-1
cdr3_aa: CATSDTEAASYNEQFF
cdr3_nt: TGTGCCACCAGTGATACAGAAGCGGCCTCCTACAATGAGCAGTTCTTC

d_call: TRBD1
j_call: TRBJ2-7
clone_size: many
v_call: TRBV5-1
cdr3_aa: CASSPRTGNYEQYF
cdr3_nt: TGCGCCAGCAGCCCTCGGACAGGAAACTACGAGCAGTACTTC

d_call: .
j_call: TRBJ1-5
clone_size: .
v_call: TRBV12-3/TRBV12-4
cdr3_aa: CASSSGEDQPQHF
cdr3_nt: TGTGCCAGCAGTTCGGGGGAGGATCAGCCCCAGCATTTT

d_call: .
j_call: TRBJ1-2
clone_size: few
v_call: TRBV5-8
cdr3_aa: CASSLRGHNYGYTF
cdr3_nt: TGTGCCAGCAGCCTCCGGGGACATAACTATGGCTACACCTTC

d_call: .
j_call: TRBJ2-2
clone_size: many
v_call: TRBV10-3
cdr3_aa: CAISGSLGSTGELFF
cdr3_nt: TGTGCCATCAGTGGTTCTTTGGGGTCCACCGGGGAGCTGTTTTTT

d_call: TRBD2
j_call: TRBJ2-1
clone_size: many
v_call: TRBV6-5
cdr3_aa: CASRTSGVNEQFF
cdr3_nt: TGTGCCAGCAGGACTAGCGGGGTCAATGAGCAGTTCTTC

d_call: TRBD1
j_call: TRBJ1-6
clone_size: .
v_call: TRBV7-2
cdr3_aa: CASRGQGTYNSPLHF
cdr3_nt: TGTGCCAGCAGGGGACAGGGGACCTATAATTCACCCCTCCACTTT

d_call: TRBD1
j_call: TRBJ2-7
clone_size: .
v_call: TRBV7-9
cdr3_aa: CASSQTGDRGDEQYF
cdr3_nt: TGTGCCAGCAGCCAAACAGGGGACAGGGGCGACGAGCAGTACTTC

d_call: TRBD2
j_call: TRBJ2-3
clone_size: many
v_call: TRBV5-6
cdr3_aa: CASSQEAGGLGSGTQYF
cdr3_nt: TGTGCCAGCAGCCAAGAGGCGGGAGGGTTGGGTAGCGGTACGCAGTATTTT

d_call: .
j_call: TRBJ2-1
clone_size: few
v_call: TRBV20-1
cdr3_aa: CSARDSVRGDNQFF
cdr3_nt: TGCAGTGCTAGAGACAGCGTCCGGGGAGATAATCAGTTCTTC

d_call: .
j_call: TRBJ2-2
clone_size: .
v_call: TRBV19
cdr3_aa: CASSIGGSRTLLSGELFF
cdr3_nt: TGTGCCAGTAGTATAGGAGGCAGCCGGACACTTCTTTCCGGGGAGCTGTTTTTT

d_call: .
j_call: TRBJ1-2
clone_size: .
v_call: TRBV12-3/TRBV12-4
cdr3_aa: CASRSGTRYGYTF
cdr3_nt: TGTGCCAGCAGGTCCGGGACACGCTATGGCTACACCTTC

d_call: TRBD2
j_call: TRBJ2-3
clone_size: .
v_call: TRBV10-3
cdr3_aa: CALSSGSITDTQYF
cdr3_nt: TGTGCCTTATCTAGCGGGAGTATCACAGATACGCAGTATTTT

d_call: .
j_call: TRBJ2-7
clone_size: few
v_call: TRBV5-8
cdr3_aa: CASRSRRGFYEQYF
cdr3_nt: TGTGCCAGCCGGAGTCGGAGGGGATTCTACGAGCAGTACTTC

d_call: .
j_call: TRBJ2-7
clone_size: many
v_call: TRBV10-3
cdr3_aa: CAIGGGPVYEQYF
cdr3_nt: TGTGCCATCGGGGGGGGGCCCGTTTACGAGCAGTACTTC

d_call: .
j_call: TRBJ1-2
clone_size: .
v_call: TRBV20-1
cdr3_aa: CSARDHRGNYGYTF
cdr3_nt: TGCAGTGCTAGAGATCATCGGGGAAACTATGGCTACACCTTC

d_call: .
j_call: TRBJ2-7
clone_size: few
v_call: TRBV29-1
cdr3_aa: CSVATGLSYEQYF
cdr3_nt: TGCAGCGTTGCCACAGGGTTATCCTACGAGCAGTACTTC

d_call: .
j_call: TRBJ2-4
clone_size: many
v_call: TRBV12-3/TRBV12-4
cdr3_aa: CASSFSGGLAAQIQYF
cdr3_nt: TGTGCCAGCAGTTTTAGTGGTGGTTTAGCGGCTCAAATTCAGTACTTC

d_call: .
j_call: TRBJ2-3
clone_size: many
v_call: TRBV12-3/TRBV12-4
cdr3_aa: CASSPSVPSTDTQYF
cdr3_nt: TGTGCCAGCAGCCCTAGCGTACCTAGCACAGATACGCAGTATTTT

d_call: TRBD1
j_call: TRBJ1-3
clone_size: many
v_call: TRBV4-3
cdr3_aa: CASSQEQGTGNTIYF
cdr3_nt: TGCGCCAGCAGCCAGGAACAGGGGACTGGAAACACCATATATTTT

d_call: .
j_call: TRBJ1-2
clone_size: few
v_call: TRBV6-6
cdr3_aa: CASSYVALAGTNYGYTF
cdr3_nt: TGTGCCAGCAGTTACGTAGCTTTGGCGGGGACTAACTATGGCTACACCTTC

d_call: .
j_call: TRBJ2-1
clone_size: few
v_call: TRBV7-9
cdr3_aa: CASSLMGINEQFF
cdr3_nt: TGTGCCAGCAGCTTGATGGGTATAAATGAGCAGTTCTTC

d_call: .
j_call: TRBJ2-2
clone_size: .
v_call: TRBV10-3
cdr3_aa: CAIQGAWTGELFF
cdr3_nt: TGTGCCATACAGGGAGCGTGGACCGGGGAGCTGTTTTTT

d_call: .
j_call: TRBJ2-2
clone_size: many
v_call: TRBV4-1
cdr3_aa: CASSGHGTTNTGELFF
cdr3_nt: TGCGCCAGCAGCGGTCACGGGACAACGAACACCGGGGAGCTGTTTTTT

d_call: .
j_call: TRBJ2-2
clone_size: .
v_call: TRBV5-6
cdr3_aa: CASSWVGGELFF
cdr3_nt: TGTGCCAGCAGCTGGGTTGGAGGGGAGCTGTTTTTT

d_call: TRBD2
j_call: TRBJ2-7
clone_size: .
v_call: TRBV20-1
cdr3_aa: CSAERTGTSGRLYF
cdr3_nt: TGCAGTGCCGAGAGAACCGGGACTAGCGGGAGGCTGTACTTC

d_call: .
j_call: TRBJ1-5
clone_size: many
v_call: TRBV27
cdr3_aa: CASSLSIMGNQPQHF
cdr3_nt: TGTGCCAGCAGTTTATCGATTATGGGCAATCAGCCCCAGCATTTT

d_call: .
j_call: TRBJ1-1
clone_size: few
v_call: TRBV18
cdr3_aa: CASSPTVVTEAFF
cdr3_nt: TGTGCCAGCTCACCTACAGTGGTGACTGAAGCTTTCTTT

d_call: TRBD1
j_call: TRBJ1-1
clone_size: many
v_call: TRBV4-2
cdr3_aa: CASSHPDRGQGAFF
cdr3_nt: TGTGCCAGCAGCCACCCGGACAGGGGGCAAGGAGCTTTCTTT

d_call: .
j_call: TRBJ1-5
clone_size: .
v_call: TRBV6-1
cdr3_aa: CASSEGQAAQPQHF
cdr3_nt: TGTGCCAGCAGTGAAGGCCAGGCCGCTCAGCCCCAGCATTTT

d_call: TRBD2
j_call: TRBJ2-1
clone_size: .
v_call: TRBV11-3
cdr3_aa: CASSPAGTSGPNEQFF
cdr3_nt: TGTGCCAGCAGCCCTGCCGGGACTAGCGGGCCCAATGAGCAGTTCTTC

d_call: TRBD2
j_call: TRBJ2-3
clone_size: .
v_call: TRBV2
cdr3_aa: CASYISGLAGGADTQYF
cdr3_nt: TGTGCCAGCTACATCTCGGGACTAGCGGGAGGGGCGGATACGCAGTATTTT

d_call: .
j_call: TRBJ1-2
clone_size: .
v_call: TRBV6-6
cdr3_aa: CASSMDTYYGYTF
cdr3_nt: TGTGCCAGCAGCATGGACACCTACTATGGCTACACCTTC

d_call: .
j_call: TRBJ2-3
clone_size: .
v_call: TRBV9
cdr3_aa: CASSVEGRASDTQYF
cdr3_nt: TGTGCCAGCAGCGTAGAAGGCAGGGCTTCGGATACGCAGTATTTT

d_call: .
j_call: TRBJ1-5
clone_size: .
v_call: TRBV20-1
cdr3_aa: CSATLGPSNQPQHF
cdr3_nt: TGCAGTGCTACGCTTGGGCCTAGCAATCAGCCCCAGCATTTT

d_call: .
j_call: TRBJ2-1
clone_size: many
v_call: TRBV20-1
cdr3_aa: CSASGGSYNEQFF
cdr3_nt: TGCAGTGCATCAGGCGGGTCCTACAATGAGCAGTTCTTC

d_call: .
j_call: TRBJ1-1
clone_size: many
v_call: TRBV5-5
cdr3_aa: CASSLSSNTEAFF
cdr3_nt: TGTGCCAGCAGCTTGTCGTCCAACACTGAAGCTTTCTTT

d_call: TRBD2
j_call: TRBJ2-3
clone_size: many
v_call: TRBV6-5
cdr3_aa: CASSRLAGGSTDTQYF
cdr3_nt: TGTGCCAGCAGTAGACTAGCGGGGGGTAGCACAGATACGCAGTATTTT

d_call: .
j_call: TRBJ1-5
clone_size: .
v_call: TRBV6-5
cdr3_aa: CASSYPQGPQHF
cdr3_nt: TGTGCCAGCAGTTACCCCCAAGGGCCCCAGCATTTT

d_call: .
j_call: TRBJ2-1
clone_size: .
v_call: TRBV12-3/TRBV12-4
cdr3_aa: CASRPAGSHEQFF
cdr3_nt: TGTGCCAGCAGGCCTGCAGGGTCGCATGAGCAGTTCTTC

d_call: .
j_call: TRBJ2-7
clone_size: many
v_call: TRBV5-5
cdr3_aa: CASTDSRSSYEQYF
cdr3_nt: TGTGCCAGCACCGACTCGAGGAGCTCCTACGAGCAGTACTTC